This TCR beta chain comes out of a study of shared clonotypes between healthy human individuals. Study-level background: Per-donor plates numbered three CD4 naive, three CD4 memory, two CD8 naive and one CD8 memory.

Method: immunoSEQ multiplex PCR; TCRdb's copy keeps in-frame clones and lacks some. Of some 2,100,000 clones in the sample, approximately 94% were seen once. General study points: For sorted subsets, rarefaction showed incomplete sequencing despite large depth.

In regard to this clone: The antigen remains unidentified.

Sequencing used naive CD4+ T cells sorted from blood. Subset reported: CD45RA+ positively selected. The TCR sequence derives from a man aged 18 to 29 in good health.

In DNA form, the CDR3 reads TGTGCCAGCAGTTACGGGACAGCATTCTACGAGCAGTACTTC. Translated: CASSYGTAFYEQYF. The chain employs TRBV6-6 and TRBJ2-7, with 7 bases matching TRBD1. Trimming at V came to 2 bases and at J to 3 bases, leaving 4 bases not matched to a gene. In germline, CDR1 is MNHNY, CDR2 SVGAGI (reference sequence). The CDR3 length is 14 residues.